This entry lists 31 T cell receptor beta chains sequenced from one sample in a study of T-cell reconstitution after alpha-beta-depleted transplantation in children (TCRdb year 2016). The library was prepared using PCR. The run used an Illumina HiSeq 2500. To normalize quantification of the TCRbeta repertoire, the TCR libraries were built with molecular barcoding that relied on unique molecular identifiers. TCRdb reworked the public reads: Q25 trimming with fastp, MiXCR clone assembly, productive beta chains retained. Identical CDR3 proteins give one entry, which carries the most common genes and DNA. Present in this sample are 450,000 to 600,000 distinct CDR3 sequences, around 17% of which were seen just once. The ten largest clones capture around 3.3% of the sample. The sample was PBMCs from the stem cell graft donor, taken from the stem cell graft. These receptors all stem from a human donor who donated a stem cell graft to a child with acute lymphoblastic leukemia.

The V call is TRBV25-1, the J call TRBJ2-1; D is unclear. CDR1 and CDR2 from the germline V gene are MGHDK and SYGVNS. V was clipped by 4 bases and J by 5 bases, with 3 bases between them. The CDR3 has 11 amino acids. Written as DNA, the CDR3 is TGTGCCAGCAGTGCCCACAATGAGCAGTTCTTC. It codes for CASSAHNEQFF.

This clonotype was observed once. DNA of the CDR3: TGTGCCAGAAGTCGACAGGGGGACACCGGGGAGCTGTTTTTT. Its translation is CARSRQGDTGELFF. This chain uses TRBV3-1 with TRBJ2-2, with 9 bases identical to TRBD1. Germline V gene sequence: CDR1 LGHDT, CDR2 YNNKEL (reference sequence). This CDR3 is 14 amino acids long. The V gene end was trimmed by 9 bases and the J gene end by 3 bases; junction bases not matched to a gene: 5.

Worth noting for this clonotype: Sequence at one end of the junction differs from germline and may be a read error. This chain joins TRBV7-2 and TRBJ2-1; 7 bases are shared with TRBD2. The CDR3 is 13 amino acids. Per germline, CDR1 SGHTA and CDR2 FQGNSA. This CDR3 reads CASTLGGRAVWVF. In DNA form, the CDR3 reads TGTGCCAGCACCTTAGGAGGGAGGGCCGTTTGGGTCTTC.

In this sample, this clonotype turned up a few times. CDR3 region: CASSRLGGEDPPYEQYF. The DNA for the CDR3 is TGTGCCAGCAGCCGCCTCGGGGGGGAGGATCCCCCCTACGAGCAGTACTTC. The genes are TRBV7-9 and TRBJ2-7; 8 bases agree with TRBD2. This CDR3 spans 17 amino acids. Per the germline V gene, CDR1 is SEHNR and CDR2 is FQNEAQ (reference sequence). V shed 5 bases, J shed 2 bases, and the junction held 14 bases outside the gene matches.

Regarding this clonotype: Its ends do not fully match the called genes, so a read error is possible. The chain uses TRBV20-1 and TRBJ1-5; 7 bases are shared with TRBD1. Germline assignment: CDR1 DFQATT and CDR2 SNEGSKA (reference sequence). The CDR3 sequence is 17 residues long. The CDR3 region has the DNA TGCTGTGCTAGAGAAGTCAACAGGGGAACTAGCAATCAGCCCCAGCATTTT. Amino acid sequence: CCAREVNRGTSNQPQHF.

There are a few counts of this clonotype. The chain has TRBV20-1 and TRBJ2-5; 7 nucleotides agree with TRBD1. The ends lost 2 bases at V and 5 bases at J; junction bases unmatched: 8. CDR3 size: 14 residues. Germline V gene sequence: CDR1 DFQATT, CDR2 SNEGSKA (reference sequence). CDR3 nucleotides: TGCAGTGCTAGACCCCTGACAGGGTACGAGACCCAGTACTTC. It is translated as CSARPLTGYETQYF.

J is TRBJ1-6 and V is TRBV7-2; TRBD1 aligns across 8 bases. V gave up 4 bases and J gave up 18 bases; unmatched junction bases: 11. CDR3 length: 13 amino acids. Germline CDR1 reads SGHTA; CDR2 reads FQGNSA. The DNA for the CDR3 is TGTGCCAGCAGCTCTGGACAGGGATATTCCCCCCACTTT. Translation gives CASSSGQGYSPHF.

This chain links TRBV30 with TRBJ2-7; 10 bases match TRBD2. The V gene's germline CDR1 is GTSNPN and CDR2 SVGIG (reference sequence). CDR3 size: 15 residues. Losses at the gene ends were 4 bases for V and 3 bases for J; bases not matched to a gene: 9. The CDR3 sequence: CAWTVGLAGVYEQYF. In DNA, the CDR3 is TGTGCCTGGACTGTAGGTCTAGCGGGAGTCTACGAGCAGTACTTC.

V gene TRBV10-2 combines with J gene TRBJ2-7; D ambiguous. The germline gives CDR1 WSHSY, CDR2 SAAADI. The CDR3 runs 15 residues. Between the trimmed V and J ends, which lost 6 bases and 2 bases, there was a span of 17 bases. The CDR3 here is CASSIPGPGAYEQYF. The CDR3 region has the DNA TGCGCCAGCAGCATCCCCGGGCCTGGGGCCTACGAGCAGTACTTC.

This clonotype was detected a few times. The chain recombines TRBV5-1 with TRBJ2-3; 7 bases are shared with TRBD1. Trimming removed 4 bases from V and 0 bases from J; junction bases left unmatched: 5. The CDR3 loop spans 15 amino acids. The germline gives CDR1 SGHRS, CDR2 YFSETQ. CDR3: CASSKQGSSTDTQYF. CDR3 bases: TGCGCCAGCAGCAAACAGGGGTCTAGCACAGATACGCAGTATTTT.

This clonotype was seen more than once but under ten times. This chain uses TRBV29-1 with TRBJ2-7; the match to TRBD1 covers 7 bases. After removal of 5 bases from V and 3 bases from J, the junction contained 1 base not matched to a gene. CDR1 is SQVTM, CDR2 ANQGSEA, per germline. This CDR3 spans 11 amino acids. The chain's CDR3 is CSVQGVYEQYF. CDR3 DNA sequence: TGCAGCGTTCAGGGGGTCTACGAGCAGTACTTC.

In its sample, this clonotype was seen a few times. The rearrangement uses TRBV6-6 and TRBJ2-3; the D call may be TRBD1 or TRBD2 (6 bases each). The CDR3 contains 13 residues. Germline CDR1 and CDR2: MNHNY and SVGAGI (reference sequence). Trimming stripped 8 bases from V and 4 bases from J, with 13 bases between. CDR3 sequence: CASGNGGADTQYF. The CDR3 DNA reads TGTGCCAGCGGGAACGGGGGCGCAGATACGCAGTATTTT.

J is TRBJ2-5 and V is TRBV10-3; 7 bases are shared with TRBD1. Germline CDR1 is ENHRY and CDR2 is SYGVKD. The CDR3 length is 13 residues. J gave up 1 base and V 9 bases, and 5 bases lay outside the gene matches. The CDR3 DNA follows: TGTGCCATTCGACAGGGCCTCCAAGAGACCCAGTACTTC. Translating it yields CAIRQGLQETQYF.

Turning to this clonotype: Germline is not matched at one junction end, which may reflect a read error. The J gene is TRBJ2-7, the V gene TRBV2, with D uncertain. The CDR3 extends over 13 amino acids. The germline CDR1 and CDR2 sequences are SNHLY and FYNNEI. DNA for the CDR3: TGTGCCAGCACTGAAGGGTTCTCCTACGAGCAGTACTTC. Its translation: CASTEGFSYEQYF. Full variable domain (rest looked up from reference TRBV2 and TRBJ2-7): EPEVTQTPSHQVTQMGQEVILRCVPISNHLYFYWYRQILGQKVEFLVSFYNNEISEKSEIFDDQFSVERPDGSNFTLKIRSTKLEDSAMYFCASTEGFSYEQYFGPGTRLTVT.

This clonotype was seen a handful of times. The rearrangement links TRBV7-9 to TRBJ1-1; no reliable D call. The germline gives CDR1 SEHNR, CDR2 FQNEAQ (reference sequence). The CDR3 covers 10 residues. V lost 3 bases and J lost 13, with 9 bases in between. The CDR3 DNA is TGTGCCAGCAGCTTTGGCCAAGGTTTCTTT. This gives the protein CASSFGQGFF.

This clonotype has just a few counts. V is TRBV7-8 and J is TRBJ2-1; tentatively, D is TRBD2 (5 bases). V lost 0 bases and J 5 bases, leaving 14 bases between the germline ends. Germline-derived CDR1 and CDR2 are SGHVS and FQNEAQ. The CDR3 is 16 amino acids. The CDR3: CASSLALPGYNNEQFF. The CDR3 coding sequence is TGTGCCAGCAGCTTAGCGCTACCGGGGTATAACAATGAGCAGTTCTTC.

The chain recombines TRBV29-1 with TRBJ2-4; a weak D match, TRBD1 (5 bases). V dropped 4 bases and J dropped 3 bases, with 10 bases sitting between them. The CDR3 contains 13 residues. Per the germline V gene, CDR1 is SQVTM and CDR2 is ANQGSEA. CDR3 residues: CSVGRDVKNIQYF. The CDR3, as DNA: TGCAGCGTTGGCAGGGATGTCAAAAACATTCAGTACTTC.

This clonotype was recorded a few times. The V gene is TRBV6-5, the J gene TRBJ1-1, with TRBD1 as a possible D gene (5 bases). Germline V gene lookup returns CDR1 MNHEY and CDR2 SVGAGI. Trimming took 2 bases from V and 0 from J, leaving 7 bases between them. The CDR3 loop spans 14 amino acids. Here the CDR3 reads CASSYGAVNTEAFF. For the CDR3, the DNA is TGTGCCAGCAGTTACGGGGCTGTGAACACTGAAGCTTTCTTT.

V is TRBV20-1 and J is TRBJ2-3, with 10 positions matching TRBD2. Germline V gene data show CDR1 as DFQATT and CDR2 as SNEGSKA (reference sequence). The CDR3 length is 18 residues. Germline trimming cut 0 bases from V and 2 bases from J; bases unmatched to any gene: 11. CDR3 loop: CSAREPDSGRSYTDTQYF. The CDR3 bases are TGCAGTGCTAGAGAACCAGATAGCGGGAGGAGCTACACAGATACGCAGTATTTT.

This sequence joins TRBV12-3 or TRBV12-4 and TRBJ1-1, with D possibly being TRBD1 (5 bases). CDR3 length: 15 residues. Trimming removed 0 bases from V and 5 bases from J, with 13 bases in between. CDR3 in amino acids: CASSLAGRTPTEAFF. For the CDR3, the DNA is TGTGCCAGCAGTTTAGCGGGACGGACCCCAACTGAAGCTTTCTTT.

The chain couples TRBV4-2 to TRBJ1-1; no firm D call. V was clipped by 4 bases and J by 3 bases, with 9 bases between them. CDR3 length: 13 residues. CDR1 and CDR2 (germline): LGHNA, YNFKEQ. CDR3 bases: TGTGCCAGCAGCCCACCTGGCGACACTGAAGCTTTCTTT. The encoded protein is CASSPPGDTEAFF.

The chain joins TRBV11-2 to TRBJ2-5, with 10 positions matching TRBD2. CDR3 length equals 16 residues. The trim removed 1 base at V and 4 bases at J, leaving 6 bases unmatched. In germline, CDR1 is SGHAT, CDR2 FQNNGV. This CDR3 reads CASSLGASGSGETQYF. The CDR3 DNA sequence: TGTGCCAGCAGCTTAGGAGCTAGCGGGAGTGGAGAGACCCAGTACTTC.

This clonotype is a singleton in its sample. The genes are TRBV25-1 and TRBJ1-1; tentative D call: TRBD1 (5 bases). The germline CDR1 and CDR2 sequences are MGHDK and SYGVNS. The CDR3 consists of 16 residues. The germline V and J ends were trimmed by 2 bases and 1 base, with 14 bases remaining between them. The CDR3 region is CASSEVGAGGNTEAFF. CDR3 nucleotide sequence: TGTGCCAGCAGTGAAGTTGGAGCCGGGGGGAACACTGAAGCTTTCTTT.

Only a few counts were recorded for this clonotype. V is TRBV20-1 and J is TRBJ2-7; maybe TRBD1 (6 bases). V shed 3 bases and J shed 3 bases, with 12 bases lying between them. Germline CDR1 is DFQATT and CDR2 is SNEGSKA (reference sequence). The CDR3 covers 13 residues. DNA of the CDR3: TGCAGTGCTAGGACAGGCTCCAGCTACGAGCAGTACTTC. Amino acid sequence: CSARTGSSYEQYF.

This clonotype has only a few counts. The V call is TRBV15, the J call TRBJ2-3, with D hard to call. Germline V CDR1 and CDR2: LNHNV, YYDKDF (reference sequence). V was cut by 5 bases and J by 2 bases, with 17 bases left in between. The CDR3 extends over 16 amino acids. The CDR3 sequence is CATSPKSTPDTDTQYF. The CDR3, as DNA: TGTGCCACCAGCCCTAAATCCACCCCAGACACAGATACGCAGTATTTT.

In its sample, this clonotype was seen a few times. The genes are TRBV20-1 and TRBJ2-7; D might be TRBD1 (5 bases). The germline gives CDR1 DFQATT, CDR2 SNEGSKA (reference sequence). This CDR3 has 15 amino acids. Between the trimmed V and J ends, which lost 3 bases and 2 bases, there was a span of 17 bases. CDR3: CSASGLSADTYEQYF. CDR3 nucleotides: TGCAGTGCTAGCGGGCTCTCGGCGGACACCTACGAGCAGTACTTC.

This clonotype was observed a few times. CDR3 coding DNA: TGTGCCAGCAGTCCCAATGAAGGAGGACGGGAGCAGTTCTTC. Translated, it gives CASSPNEGGREQFF. The rearrangement uses TRBV12-3 or TRBV12-4 and TRBJ2-1, with a possible D match to TRBD2 (5 bases). The CDR3 length is 14 residues. Trimming stripped 5 bases from V and 10 bases from J, with 18 bases between.

This clonotype was counted only a few times. The chain combines TRBV12-3 or TRBV12-4 with TRBJ1-6; a weak D match, TRBD1 (6 bases). The CDR3 is made up of 13 amino acids. The germline V and J ends were trimmed by 2 bases and 15 bases, with 14 bases remaining between them. The CDR3 loop reads CASSLSTGLGLHF. The CDR3 nucleotides read TGTGCCAGCAGTTTATCGACAGGACTCGGCCTCCACTTT.

The chain links TRBV20-1 to TRBJ2-7, with 11 bases matching TRBD2. The germline V gene has CDR1 DFQATT and CDR2 SNEGSKA (reference sequence). J lost 3 bases, V lost 6 bases, and 16 bases had no gene match. The CDR3 spans 17 residues. The DNA for the CDR3 is TGCAGTGCCTACACAGGATTAGCGGGAGGGCACAACTACGAGCAGTACTTC. This sequence encodes CSAYTGLAGGHNYEQYF.

This sequence joins TRBV19 and TRBJ2-1; tentative D call: TRBD2 (7 bases). Looked up from germline, CDR1 is LNHDA and CDR2 is SQIVND (reference sequence). This CDR3 region has 14 residues. Trimming shortened V by 5 bases and J by 7 bases, and 15 bases separated the two germline ends. DNA for the CDR3: TGTGCCAGTAGTTTGCGGGGGCCTCTGAATGAGCAGTTCTTC. Translated: CASSLRGPLNEQFF.

This clonotype was observed a handful of times. The CDR3 DNA sequence: TGTGCCAGCAGTCGGGAGAGCTCCTACAATGAGCAGTTCTTC. It codes for CASSRESSYNEQFF. This sequence joins TRBV6-4 and TRBJ2-1, with D possibly TRBD2 on 6 matching bases. CDR3 length: 14 amino acids. CDR1 is MRHNA and CDR2 is SNTAGT in the germline V gene. The germline V and J ends were trimmed by 5 bases and 0 bases, with 8 bases remaining between them.